These 5 T cell receptor beta chains came from one sample sequenced in a study of T-cell reconstitution after alpha-beta-depleted transplantation in children (dated by TCRdb to about 2016). Library preparation employed PCR. The sample was run on an Illumina HiSeq 2500. TCR library preparation used molecular barcoding, with unique molecular identifiers applied to normalize quantification of the TCRbeta repertoire. TCRdb itself trimmed the public reads at Q25 with fastp, ran MiXCR and retained productive beta chains. For every CDR3 protein sequence, its rows merge into one entry that carries the most common genes and DNA. The sample contains roughly 200,000 distinct CDR3 sequences, 6.6% of them found a single time. About 5.9% of the sample lies in the top ten. The treatment or condition label for this specimen denotes: allogeneic hematopoietic cell transplantation with graft depleted of TCRalphabeta T cells and CD19 B cells.

The specimen was PBMCs, collected before TCRalphabeta/CD19-depleted stem cell transplant. The origin of the receptors is a boy aged 2 to 9 with acute lymphoblastic leukemia, due to receive a stem cell transplant.

V is TRBV6-2 or TRBV6-3 and J is TRBJ2-5, with D tentatively TRBD1 or TRBD2 (5 bases each). The CDR3 length is 14 residues. Germline assignment: CDR1 MNHEY and CDR2 SVGEGT. Trimming left V 5 bases short and J 0 bases short, with 10 bases between. This CDR3 reads CASSRGAHQETQYF. In nucleotides, the CDR3 is TGTGCCAGCAGTAGAGGGGCACACCAAGAGACCCAGTACTTC.

This clonotype was seen only a few times. This chain links TRBV28 with TRBJ1-3; D is unresolved. The CDR3 is made up of 15 amino acids. V dropped 2 bases and J dropped 8 bases, with 16 bases sitting between them. Germline CDR1 reads MDHEN; CDR2 reads SYDVKM. The CDR3 is CASSLAETLRDTIYF. CDR3 nucleotide sequence: TGTGCCAGCAGTTTAGCGGAGACACTTAGAGACACCATATATTTT. Full variable domain (outside the CDR3, taken from reference TRBV28 and TRBJ1-3): DVKVTQSSRYLVKRTGEKVFLECVQDMDHENMFWYRQDPGLGLRLIYFSYDVKMKEKGDIPEGYSVSREKKERFSLILESASTNQTSMYLCASSLAETLRDTIYFGEGSWLTVV.

This clonotype occurred a few times. This chain connects TRBV20-1 to TRBJ1-1, with D possibly matching TRBD1 (5 bases). The V end lost 6 bases, the J end lost 6 bases, and 14 bases lay between the germline ends. The CDR3 length is 12 residues. Looked up from germline, CDR1 is DFQATT and CDR2 is SNEGSKA (reference sequence). The CDR3 is CSAEMRGPEAFF. The CDR3 DNA follows: TGCAGTGCCGAGATGAGGGGACCTGAAGCTTTCTTT.

This clonotype was found a few times. The genes are TRBV13 and TRBJ2-1; 12 bases are shared with TRBD2. V shed 6 bases, J shed 8 bases, and the junction held 8 bases outside the gene matches. The germline gives CDR1 PRHDT, CDR2 FYEKMQ (reference sequence). The CDR3 runs 15 residues. The chain's CDR3 is CASSLGSSGGDEQFF. The CDR3 DNA is TGTGCCAGCAGTCTCGGGTCTAGCGGGGGGGATGAGCAGTTCTTC.

This clonotype was detected many times. This sequence joins TRBV11-2 and TRBJ2-7, with D tentatively TRBD1 or TRBD2 (5 bases each). Trimming cost V 5 bases and J 1 base, with 18 bases left between them. The CDR3 totals 16 residues. The germline CDR1 and CDR2 sequences are SGHAT and FQNNGV. The DNA for the CDR3 is TGTGCCAGCAGCGTAATCACCGGGACGTATTCCTACGAGCAGTACTTC. It encodes CASSVITGTYSYEQYF. The variable domain in full, completed from reference TRBV11-2 and TRBJ2-7, reads EAGVAQSPRYKIIEKRQSVAFWCNPISGHATLYWYQQILGQGPKLLIQFQNNGVVDDSQLPKDRFSAERLKGVDSTLKIQPAKLEDSAVYLCASSVITGTYSYEQYFGPGTRLTVT.